Here is one T cell receptor (beta chain) with its context. The antigen is not known. These data originate in a study of a mutant IDH1 vaccine in newly diagnosed glioma. Only in-frame clones appear in the TCRdb table, and some are missing; sequencing was by immunoSEQ multiplex PCR. The table shows 45,000 to 55,000 clones, with more than 65% occurring only once. The germline V and J ends were trimmed by 4 bases and 0 bases, with 10 bases remaining between them. Germline values: CDR1 MGHRA, CDR2 YSYEKL. The CDR3 has 14 residues. Regarding time point: week 35, safety follow-up. In the vaccine, a single dose held 300 ug of the mutant IDH1 20-mer peptide, along with topical imiquimod.

V and J are TRBV4-1 and TRBJ2-7; TRBD2 might be the D (6 bases). The sequence was obtained from a middle-aged man with glioma. Here the sequenced sample was PBMCs, taken from a glioma patient whose treatment included an IDH1 peptide vaccine. The CDR3 region is CASSPSVISYEQYF. The CDR3 DNA sequence: TGCGCCAGCAGCCCTAGCGTGATCTCCTACGAGCAGTACTTC.